The rows below give T cell receptor beta chains drawn from one sample of a study of cytomegalovirus exposure and HLA in healthy donors. Clones were read by immunoSEQ multiplex PCR, and TCRdb kept only the in-frame ones, dropping some. The sample lists about 160,000 clones; 77% were seen once. The sample consisted of PBMCs. Receptors originate from a middle-aged woman in good health and CMV-seropositive. Both conserved end residues are part of each CDR3. A D gene is named only where the DNA matches it firmly. Expanded clones are given a class, and other clones once, few, many or no size at all.

V	size	J	D	DNA	CDR3
TRBV11-2	.	TRBJ2-7	.	TGTGCCAGCAGCTTAGAGGGCAGGTCACCCGAGCAGTACTTC	CASSLEGRSPEQYF
TRBV2	few	TRBJ2-5	TRBD2	TGTGCCAGCAGCGAAGCAGGACTAGCGGAAGAGACCCAGTACTTC	CASSEAGLAEETQYF
TRBV4-1	.	TRBJ1-2	TRBD1	TGCGCCAGCAGCCATATCAGACAGGGGGTACATGGCTACACCTTC	CASSHIRQGVHGYTF
TRBV5-4	few	TRBJ2-5	TRBD2	TGTGCCAGCAGCTGGGGGACTAGCGGGAGGGGGCGGACCCAGTACTTC	CASSWGTSGRGRTQYF
TRBV11-2	.	TRBJ1-6	.	TGTGCCAGCAGCTTAGGAACAGGAAGGGCCCTCCACTTT	CASSLGTGRALHF
TRBV2	.	TRBJ1-4	.	TGTGCCAGCAGTGAACAGAGGAATGAAAAACTGTTTTTT	CASSEQRNEKLFF
TRBV19	.	TRBJ1-2	TRBD1	TGTGCCAGCAACCGGGACAGCAACTATGGCTACACCTTC	CASNRDSNYGYTF
TRBV28	.	TRBJ1-2	TRBD1	TGTGCCAGCAGAACGACGGGACAGGGGATCGGCTACACCTTC	CASRTTGQGIGYTF
TRBV4-3	.	TRBJ2-1	.	TGCGCCAGCAGCTTAGAATCCAGGGATAGCAATGAGCAGTTCTTC	CASSLESRDSNEQFF
TRBV5-6	.	TRBJ1-4	TRBD1	TGTGCCAGCAGCTCGGACAGGGGATTGGATGAAAAACTGTTTTTT	CASSSDRGLDEKLFF